This T cell receptor (beta chain) was captured in a study of T cell changes during pregnancy in multiple sclerosis. TCRdb's table, derived via immunoSEQ multiplex PCR, lists solely in-frame clones and lacks some. This table has tens of thousands of clones, about 91% appearing once. This CDR3 is built from 12 residues. The ends were cut back, 5 bases at V and 6 bases at J, with 10 bases in the middle. CDR1 MNHNY and CDR2 SVGAGI come from the germline V gene (reference sequence). This TCR was sampled from a female donor in good health, enrolled as a control in a pregnancy study. The J gene is TRBJ1-2, the V gene TRBV6-6, with D unresolved. This specimen was CD4+ T cells from peripheral blood mononuclear cells, taken in the first trimester of pregnancy. CDR3 in amino acids: CASSRGLDGYTF. The CDR3 bases are TGTGCCAGCAGTCGCGGACTAGATGGCTACACCTTC.